The subject of this entry is one T cell receptor beta chain. Its antigen remains unidentified. The source of the sample is a study of Ad26.COV2.S vaccination and SARS-CoV-2 variants. As for treatment: about 20 received Ad26.COV2.S at low or high dose, single or two shots; about five received placebo; per-sample allocation not given. On day 63 after the first injection, vaccine and placebo recipients gave samples. Data came from immunoSEQ multiplex PCR; TCRdb stores just in-frame clones and leaves some out. The table has around 450,000 clones, about 88% seen once; the top ten hold over 2%. General observations from the study: Assessments of TCR breadth and depth may have underestimated the total T cell responses.

The sequence derives from a person between 18 and 65 years old who received the Ad26.COV2.S COVID-19 vaccine or a placebo. Material: peripheral blood, obtained in a trial of Ad26.COV2.S vaccine versus placebo.

The CDR3 is CSASLETQYF. As DNA, the CDR3 is TGCAGTGCTTCCCTAGAGACCCAGTACTTC. The chain links TRBV20-1 to TRBJ2-5; D call uncertain. The CDR3 contains 10 residues. Trimming removed 5 bases from V and 4 bases from J, with 5 bases in between. CDR1 and CDR2 from the germline V gene are DFQATT and SNEGSKA (reference sequence).